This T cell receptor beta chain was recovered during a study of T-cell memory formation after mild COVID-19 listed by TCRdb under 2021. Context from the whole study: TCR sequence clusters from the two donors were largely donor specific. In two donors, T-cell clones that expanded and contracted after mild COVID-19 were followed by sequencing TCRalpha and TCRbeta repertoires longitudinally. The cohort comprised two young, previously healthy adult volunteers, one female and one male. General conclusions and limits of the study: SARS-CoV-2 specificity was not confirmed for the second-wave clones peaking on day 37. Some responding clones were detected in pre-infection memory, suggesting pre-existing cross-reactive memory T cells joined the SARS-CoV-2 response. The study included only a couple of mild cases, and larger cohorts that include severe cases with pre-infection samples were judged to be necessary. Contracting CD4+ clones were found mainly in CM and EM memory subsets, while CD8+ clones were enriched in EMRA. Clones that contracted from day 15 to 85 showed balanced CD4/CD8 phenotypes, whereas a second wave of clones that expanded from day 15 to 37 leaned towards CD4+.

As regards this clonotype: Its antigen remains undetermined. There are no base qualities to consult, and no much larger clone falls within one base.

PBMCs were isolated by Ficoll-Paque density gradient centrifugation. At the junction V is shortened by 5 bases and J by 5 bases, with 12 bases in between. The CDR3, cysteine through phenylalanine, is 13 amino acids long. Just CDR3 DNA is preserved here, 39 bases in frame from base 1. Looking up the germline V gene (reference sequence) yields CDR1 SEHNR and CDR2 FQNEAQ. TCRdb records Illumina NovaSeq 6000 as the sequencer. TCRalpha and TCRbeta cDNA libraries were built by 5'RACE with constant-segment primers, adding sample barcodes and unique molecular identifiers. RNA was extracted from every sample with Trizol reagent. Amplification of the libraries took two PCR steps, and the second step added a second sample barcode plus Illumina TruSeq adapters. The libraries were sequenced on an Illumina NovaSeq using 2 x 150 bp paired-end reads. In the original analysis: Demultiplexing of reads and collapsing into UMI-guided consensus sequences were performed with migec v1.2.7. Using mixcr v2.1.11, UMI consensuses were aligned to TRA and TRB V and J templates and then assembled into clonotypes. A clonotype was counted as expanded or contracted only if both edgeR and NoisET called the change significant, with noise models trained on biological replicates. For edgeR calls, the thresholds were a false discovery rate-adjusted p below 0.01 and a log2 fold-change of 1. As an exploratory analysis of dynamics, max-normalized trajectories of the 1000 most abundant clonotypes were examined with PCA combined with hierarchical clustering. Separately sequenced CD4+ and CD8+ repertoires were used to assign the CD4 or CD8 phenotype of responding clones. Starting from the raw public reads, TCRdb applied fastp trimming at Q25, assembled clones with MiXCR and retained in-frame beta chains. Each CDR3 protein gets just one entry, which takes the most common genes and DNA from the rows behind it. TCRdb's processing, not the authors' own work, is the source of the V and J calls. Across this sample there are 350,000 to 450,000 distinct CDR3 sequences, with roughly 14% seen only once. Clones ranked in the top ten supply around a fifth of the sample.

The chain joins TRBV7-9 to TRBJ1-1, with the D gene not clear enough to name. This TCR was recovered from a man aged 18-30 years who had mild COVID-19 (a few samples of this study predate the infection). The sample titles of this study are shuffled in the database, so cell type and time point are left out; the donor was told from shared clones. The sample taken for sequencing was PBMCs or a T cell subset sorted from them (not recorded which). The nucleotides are TGTGCCAGCAGCACGGGCCCGGGGACTGAAGCTTTCTTT. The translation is CASSTGPGTEAFF.